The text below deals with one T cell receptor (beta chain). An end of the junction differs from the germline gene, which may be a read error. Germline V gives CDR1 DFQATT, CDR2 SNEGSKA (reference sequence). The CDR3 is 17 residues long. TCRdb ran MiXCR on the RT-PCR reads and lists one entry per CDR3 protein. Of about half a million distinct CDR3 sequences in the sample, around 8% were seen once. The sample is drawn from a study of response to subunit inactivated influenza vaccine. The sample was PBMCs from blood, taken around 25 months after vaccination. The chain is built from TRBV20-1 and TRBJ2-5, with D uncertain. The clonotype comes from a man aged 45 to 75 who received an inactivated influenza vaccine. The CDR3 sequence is CCARGLGRAAYQETQYF. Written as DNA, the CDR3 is TGCTGTGCTAGAGGTTTAGGTCGGGCGGCTTATCAAGAGACCCAGTACTTC.